The 25 T cell receptor beta chains listed next were all sequenced from one sample in a study of vaccination and CD4 T cells after COVID-19. No cognate antigen is known for these TCRs. As to treatment: roughly ten-day PBMC culture with coronavirus spike peptide pools or control peptides (ViraFEST assay). Sequencing of cultured CD4+ T cell DNA used the Oncomine TCR Beta short-read assay. TCRdb fed the PCR reads into MiXCR, producing one record per CDR3 protein. The top ten hold 32% of the sample, which has about 8,100 distinct CDR3 sequences, roughly 55% seen once. The sample taken for sequencing was CD4+ T cells from blood, cultured in vitro. All receptors derive from a human donor who had recovered from COVID-19.

CDR3 DNA sequence: TGTGCCAGCAGTTTATTTTCGGCCTCTGACACCGGGGAGCTGTTTTTT. Translation gives CASSLFSASDTGELFF. The V gene is TRBV27, the J gene TRBJ2-2, with no clear D. V lost 1 base and J lost 3, with 12 bases in between. CDR1 is MNHEY and CDR2 is SMNVEV in the germline V gene (reference sequence). This CDR3 spans 16 amino acids.

This clonotype came up once. The V and J genes are TRBV7-9 and TRBJ2-2; TRBD2 matches 10 bases. The CDR3 covers 19 residues. With V trimmed by 4 bases and J by 5 bases, 16 bases remained unmatched. Germline values: CDR1 SEHNR, CDR2 FQNEAQ (reference sequence). The CDR3 DNA follows: TGTGCCAGCAGCTCCCTGTTAGTAGCGGGGGGCTCTTGGACCGGGGAGCTGTTTTTT. Protein product: CASSSLLVAGGSWTGELFF.

A note on this clonotype: Relative to the germline gene, one junction end is altered; a read error may explain this. This chain links TRBV20-1 with TRBJ1-6; 8 bases match TRBD1. The CDR3 sequence is 15 residues long. Germline CDR1 DFQATT, CDR2 SNEGSKA (reference sequence). The CDR3 DNA reads TGCAGTGCTAGAGATCCCCAGGGGGCTAATTCACCCCCCCACTTT. Translating gives CSARDPQGANSPPHF.

The rearrangement links TRBV10-3 to TRBJ1-5; no firm D call. Germline CDR1 reads ENHRY; CDR2 reads SYGVKD. This CDR3 comprises 14 residues. V lost 8 bases to trimming and J lost 2 bases, with 13 bases between them. CDR3: CAIAPTLGNQPQHF. The CDR3 bases are TGTGCCATCGCACCGACTCTAGGCAATCAGCCCCAGCATTTT.

This clonotype has just a few counts. The chain links TRBV20-1 to TRBJ1-4; D remains ambiguous. V dropped 4 bases and J dropped 5 bases, with 5 bases sitting between them. This CDR3 is 11 amino acids long. Germline values: CDR1 DFQATT, CDR2 SNEGSKA (reference sequence). Here the CDR3 reads CSAMGNEKLFF. DNA for the CDR3: TGCAGTGCTATGGGAAATGAAAAACTGTTTTTT.

The genes are TRBV7-9 and TRBJ2-1; a weak D match, TRBD2 (6 bases). Germline CDR1 is SEHNR and CDR2 is FQNEAQ (reference sequence). V dropped 1 base and J dropped 0 bases, with 16 bases sitting between them. The CDR3 spans 18 residues. The CDR3 sequence: CASSLGLAATSSYNEQFF. The CDR3 nucleotides read TGTGCCAGCAGCTTAGGGTTAGCCGCGACTAGCTCCTACAATGAGCAGTTCTTC.

This clonotype was counted only a few times. V gene TRBV20-1 combines with J gene TRBJ2-5; 7 positions match TRBD2. Looked up from germline, CDR1 is DFQATT and CDR2 is SNEGSKA (reference sequence). This CDR3 is 15 amino acids long. V was pared by 4 bases and J by 5 bases, with 13 bases of the junction left unmatched. CDR3 amino acids: CSAILGGTLRETQYF. The CDR3 DNA reads as TGCAGTGCTATTTTGGGGGGGACCCTCCGGGAGACCCAGTACTTC.

This chain joins TRBV7-2 and TRBJ1-6, with D perhaps matching TRBD1 (5 bases). In germline, CDR1 is SGHTA, CDR2 FQGNSA. CDR3 size: 14 residues. V was trimmed by 5 bases and J by 13 bases, leaving 18 bases between them. CDR3 protein: CASSADGALGPLHF. The CDR3 DNA follows: TGTGCCAGCAGCGCTGACGGGGCCCTAGGCCCCCTCCACTTT.

The chain is built from TRBV5-1 and TRBJ2-3; 9 bases match TRBD2. Germline CDR1 is SGHRS and CDR2 is YFSETQ. The CDR3 is 16 residues long. V was clipped by 0 bases and J by 3 bases; unmatched bases: 5. DNA of the CDR3: TGCGCCAGCAGCTTGGCAGCGGGGGGTTATACAGATACGCAGTATTTT. This sequence encodes CASSLAAGGYTDTQYF.

By sample share, this clonotype is medium-sized (0.01 to 0.1%). The chain joins TRBV12-3 or TRBV12-4 to TRBJ2-3, with TRBD2 as a possible D gene (6 bases). This CDR3 has 10 amino acids. The germline V and J ends were trimmed by 8 bases and 10 bases, with 10 bases remaining between them. The CDR3: CASRGYAQYF. In nucleotides, the CDR3 is TGTGCCAGCCGGGGGTACGCGCAGTATTTT.

The V and J genes are TRBV20-1 and TRBJ2-7; 9 bases map to TRBD2. Unmatched junction bases numbered 15, after V lost 4 bases and J lost 5 bases. CDR1 is DFQATT and CDR2 is SNEGSKA in the germline V gene (reference sequence). The CDR3 spans 16 residues. CDR3 nucleotide sequence: TGCAGTGCTATAAATCCCGAGGGTAGCGGGAGTAACGAGCAGTACTTC. This translates into CSAINPEGSGSNEQYF.

V usage is TRBV7-8 and J usage is TRBJ1-6; D is possibly TRBD1 (6 bases). This CDR3 contains 18 residues. The germline V gene encodes CDR1 SGHVS and CDR2 FQNEAQ. With 1 base removed from V and 5 bases from J, the gap between germline ends came to 18 bases. In DNA, the CDR3 is TGTGCCAGCAGCTTAGGGACTGACGCAGGGGTGCATAATTCACCCCTCCACTTT. Protein: CASSLGTDAGVHNSPLHF.

This clonotype has just a few counts. This chain connects TRBV20-1 to TRBJ1-1; D is unclear. This CDR3 has 11 amino acids. Germline V gives CDR1 DFQATT, CDR2 SNEGSKA (reference sequence). The CDR3 reads CRPQLGTEAFF. The DNA of the CDR3 is TGCAGGCCCCAGCTGGGCACTGAAGCTTTCTTT.

The CDR3 loop is CASSPPGARETQYF. CDR3 nucleotides: TGTGCCAGCAGTCCCCCGGGGGCCAGAGAGACCCAGTACTTC. V is TRBV6-1 and J is TRBJ2-5; TRBD1 or TRBD2 may be the D gene (6 bases each). The CDR3 loop spans 14 amino acids. The germline gives CDR1 MNHNS, CDR2 SASEGT. Between the trimmed V and J ends, which lost 5 bases and 4 bases, there was a span of 14 bases.

J is TRBJ2-1 and V is TRBV20-1, with a tentative D call TRBD2 (6 bases). The CDR3 has 13 amino acids. Germline-derived CDR1 and CDR2 are DFQATT and SNEGSKA (reference sequence). The V and J ends lost 0 bases and 11 bases respectively, with 14 bases between them. The CDR3 DNA reads as TGCAGTGCTAGAGACCCCACTAGCTTTCAGCAGTTCTTC. Its translation: CSARDPTSFQQFF.

The V and J genes are TRBV20-1 and TRBJ1-1; TRBD1 matches 7 bases. The CDR3 sequence is 13 residues long. V was clipped by 0 bases and J by 3 bases; unmatched bases: 1. Germline CDR1 and CDR2: DFQATT and SNEGSKA (reference sequence). The CDR3 DNA reads TGCAGTGCTAGAGAGGACAGGTACACTGAAGCTTTCTTT. This gives the protein CSAREDRYTEAFF.

This sequence joins TRBV20-1 and TRBJ1-1; D ambiguous. There are 11 residues in the CDR3. With 3 bases removed from V and 0 bases from J, the gap between germline ends came to 2 bases. Germline lookup yields CDR1 DFQATT and CDR2 SNEGSKA (reference sequence). CDR3 DNA: TGCAGTGCTAGTTTGAACACTGAAGCTTTCTTT. It yields the protein CSASLNTEAFF.

The chain joins TRBV20-1 to TRBJ2-3; weak D call: TRBD2 (5 bases). In germline, CDR1 is DFQATT, CDR2 SNEGSKA (reference sequence). The CDR3 extends over 15 amino acids. Trimming pared 5 bases from V and 3 bases from J, leaving 18 bases between. CDR3 sequence reads: CSAPPSGIKTDTQYF. The CDR3 coding sequence is TGCAGTGCTCCCCCTTCCGGGATTAAAACAGATACGCAGTATTTT.

This chain connects TRBV7-9 to TRBJ2-7; 10 bases match TRBD2. CDR3 length equals 14 residues. The V gene end was trimmed by 6 bases and the J gene end by 5 bases; junction bases not matched to a gene: 7. The germline V gene encodes CDR1 SEHNR and CDR2 FQNEAQ (reference sequence). The CDR3 bases are TGTGCCAGCAGAGGGCTAGCGGGAGAAAACGAGCAGTACTTC. This translates into CASRGLAGENEQYF.

The table lists this clonotype with a few counts. The chain employs TRBV20-1 and TRBJ2-5; D may correspond to TRBD1 or TRBD2 (5 bases each). The CDR3 totals 13 residues. The V gene lost 5 bases and the J gene lost 4 bases, with 14 bases spanning the gap. The V gene's germline CDR1 is DFQATT and CDR2 SNEGSKA (reference sequence). In nucleotides, the CDR3 is TGCAGTGCTGAGAATCGAGGGGCAGAGACCCAGTACTTC. It codes for CSAENRGAETQYF.

Only a few counts were recorded for this clonotype. The rearrangement uses TRBV6-1 and TRBJ1-3; TRBD1 aligns across 8 bases. Germline V gene data show CDR1 as MNHNS and CDR2 as SASEGT. V lost 4 bases and J lost 3; bases outside the gene matches: 5. This CDR3 spans 15 amino acids. CDR3 in amino acids: CASSALGQGGNTIYF. The CDR3 DNA reads as TGTGCCAGCAGTGCCCTAGGACAGGGTGGAAACACCATATATTTT.

The V and J genes are TRBV2 and TRBJ2-3; TRBD2 aligns across 12 bases. Losses at the gene ends were 6 bases for V and 4 bases for J; bases not matched to a gene: 2. There are 14 residues in the CDR3. Germline values: CDR1 SNHLY, CDR2 FYNNEI. The CDR3 protein is CASSSSGGADTQYF. In DNA form, the CDR3 reads TGTGCCAGCAGCTCTAGCGGGGGGGCAGATACGCAGTATTTT.

The chain employs TRBV20-1 and TRBJ2-5; 12 nucleotides line up with TRBD2. Germline assignment: CDR1 DFQATT and CDR2 SNEGSKA (reference sequence). CDR3 size: 13 residues. J lost 4 bases, V lost 7 bases, and 4 bases had no gene match. The chain's CDR3 is CSGQLAGGETQYF. The CDR3 nucleotides are TGCAGTGGACAACTAGCGGGGGGAGAGACCCAGTACTTC.

This chain links TRBV5-6 with TRBJ2-2, with D unclear. This CDR3 has 13 residues. CDR1 is SGHDT, CDR2 YYEEEE, per germline. The V and J ends lost 4 bases and 4 bases respectively, with 8 bases between them. CDR3 nucleotide sequence: TGTGCCAGCAGCCCTGAAGTCACCGGGGAGCTGTTTTTT. Translation gives CASSPEVTGELFF.

This clonotype was observed a few times. Sequence at one end of the junction differs from germline and may be a read error. This chain connects TRBV7-7 to TRBJ2-3; tentative D call: TRBD2 (5 bases). This CDR3 spans 13 amino acids. CDR1 is SSHAT, CDR2 FNYEAQ, per germline (reference sequence). CDR3 residues: CASSRRRGDTQYF. CDR3 DNA: TGTGCTAGCAGCCGACGACGGGGAGATACGCAGTATTTT.